The 10 T cell receptor beta chains given below trace back to one sample, sequenced in a study of Tregs in tolerant kidney transplant recipients (dated by TCRdb to between 2018 and 2021). These receptors have no identified antigens. To prepare the library, the immunoSEQ multiplex PCR assay was applied. TCRdb took over this immuneACCESS table, retaining in-frame rearrangements with V and J assigned. Such tables are incomplete; in checked studies, under half of the missing clones stem from an unresolved V gene, and the remainder is unexplained. In all, the sample holds about 31,000 clones, and over 75% of those were seen once. The ten biggest clones cover around 2% of the sample. Material: Tregs from blood cultured with allogeneic cells. These receptors were collected from a human donor in good health.

The gene calls are TRBV5-6 and TRBJ1-6; D is ambiguous. The CDR3 spans 12 residues. With 4 bases removed from V and 10 bases from J, the gap between germline ends came to 9 bases. Germline CDR1 is SGHDT and CDR2 is YYEEEE. The CDR3 sequence: CASSPADSPLHF. The CDR3 DNA reads as TGTGCCAGCAGCCCCGCGGACTCACCCCTCCACTTT.

This chain joins TRBV10-3 and TRBJ1-1; D unclear. Germline V lookup: CDR1 ENHRY, CDR2 SYGVKD. This CDR3 is 13 amino acids long. Trimming removed 4 bases at V and 1 base at J, with 7 bases between. This CDR3 reads CAISASRNTEAFF. Written as DNA, the CDR3 is TGTGCCATCAGTGCCAGTCGGAACACTGAAGCTTTCTTT.

This clone was seen a few times. V gene TRBV27 combines with J gene TRBJ2-2; D is unresolved. This CDR3 is built from 15 residues. Germline V gives CDR1 MNHEY, CDR2 SMNVEV (reference sequence). V gave up 7 bases and J gave up 3 bases, with 15 bases separating them. For the CDR3, the DNA is TGTGCCAGCAACTCTCTACCCGGACACACCGGGGAGCTGTTTTTT. Its protein is CASNSLPGHTGELFF.

The gene calls are TRBV5-1 and TRBJ2-3; 9 bases are shared with TRBD2. The germline gives CDR1 SGHRS, CDR2 YFSETQ. V was pared by 4 bases and J by 7 bases, with 10 bases of the junction left unmatched. This CDR3 comprises 15 residues. DNA for the CDR3: TGCGCCAGCAGCCTTAGACTAGCGGTGGATCATACGCAGTATTTT. It specifies CASSLRLAVDHTQYF.

The chain joins TRBV19 to TRBJ1-2, with 10 bases fitting TRBD1. The J segment lost 4 bases and the V segment lost 6 bases, leaving 5 bases of the junction unmatched. Germline V CDR1 and CDR2: LNHDA, SQIVND (reference sequence). This CDR3 spans 14 amino acids. This chain's CDR3 is CASSGQGVIYGYTF. DNA for the CDR3: TGTGCCAGTAGCGGACAGGGGGTTATCTATGGCTACACCTTC.

This chain links TRBV7-9 with TRBJ2-7; D remains ambiguous. Trimming removed 3 bases from V and 5 bases from J, with 11 bases in between. Germline assignment: CDR1 SEHNR and CDR2 FQNEAQ (reference sequence). The CDR3 runs 13 residues. CDR3 coding DNA: TGTGCCAGCAGCTTTGGAGCAATGGACGAGCAGTACTTC. It codes for CASSFGAMDEQYF.

The J gene is TRBJ2-7, the V gene TRBV7-9; D is possibly TRBD1 or TRBD2 (5 bases each). This CDR3 contains 13 residues. The ends were cut back, 3 bases at V and 2 bases at J, with 8 bases in the middle. Germline-derived CDR1 and CDR2 are SEHNR and FQNEAQ (reference sequence). CDR3 coding DNA: TGTGCCAGCAGCTTGGGACCCCCCTACGAGCAGTACTTC. It codes for CASSLGPPYEQYF. Based on the CDR3 plus reference TRBV7-9 and TRBJ2-7, the full variable domain is DTGVSQNPRHKITKRGQNVTFRCDPISEHNRLYWYRQTLGQGPEFLTYFQNEAQLEKSRLLSDRFSAERPKGSFSTLEIQRTEQGDSAMYLCASSLGPPYEQYFGPGTRLTVT.

The chain combines TRBV18 with TRBJ2-7, with D possibly matching TRBD1 (6 bases). V was shortened by 8 bases and J by 7 bases, with 18 bases between the two germline ends. This CDR3 is 13 amino acids long. CDR1 is KGHSH, CDR2 LQKENI, per germline. The CDR3 protein is CASTARQAFEQYF. The DNA of the CDR3 is TGTGCCAGCACCGCTCGACAGGCCTTTGAGCAGTACTTC.

The chain links TRBV10-3 to TRBJ1-3, with 9 bases identical to TRBD1. The J segment lost 7 bases and the V segment lost 9 bases, leaving 10 bases of the junction unmatched. Germline CDR1 ENHRY, CDR2 SYGVKD. The CDR3 covers 14 residues. Here the CDR3 DNA reads TGTGCCATTTCCCCGGGACAGGGACGCAACACCATATATTTT. Protein product: CAISPGQGRNTIYF.

The V and J genes are TRBV4-1 and TRBJ2-3, with TRBD2 matching 11 bases. With V trimmed by 1 base and J by 5 bases, 5 bases remained unmatched. The CDR3 spans 16 residues. CDR1 is MGHRA, CDR2 YSYEKL, per germline. In DNA, the CDR3 is TGCGCCAGCAGCCAAGGTAGCGGGAGGGCCTTAGATACGCAGTATTTT. The encoded protein is CASSQGSGRALDTQYF.